The 20 T cell receptor beta chains given below trace back to one sample, sequenced in a study of regulatory T cells in long-lasting Graves disease. Construction of TCR beta libraries relied on iRepertoire HTBI primers and on Arm-PCR targeting CDR3 regions. MiXCR, run by TCRdb on the multiplex PCR reads, gives a single entry per CDR3 protein. The sample yields about 210,000 distinct CDR3 sequences, around a fifth seen once. Time point given: newly diagnosed GD, antithyroid drugs for less than 3 months. PBMC RNA served as the TCR library source. A further study also used this sample, focusing on T cells in Graves' hyperthyroidism and ophthalmopathy.

The material was peripheral blood mononuclear cells (PBMCs), obtained at new diagnosis, from a patient treated with antithyroid drugs. These receptors all stem from a woman in her thirties with Graves disease.

The gene calls are TRBV2 and TRBJ2-5; D uncertain. This CDR3 is 13 amino acids long. CDR1 is SNHLY, CDR2 FYNNEI, per germline. V gave up 6 bases and J gave up 5 bases, with 13 bases separating them. The CDR3 DNA follows: TGTGCCAGCAGCACCCGCACTGGGGAGACCCAGTACTTC. Translated: CASSTRTGETQYF.

In its sample, this clonotype was seen many times. CDR3 in amino acids: CASSLDGWNTEAFF. Here the CDR3 DNA reads TGCGCCAGCAGCTTGGACGGATGGAACACTGAAGCTTTCTTT. V gene TRBV5-1 combines with J gene TRBJ1-1, with D unclear. Germline values: CDR1 SGHRS, CDR2 YFSETQ. This CDR3 is built from 14 residues. Between the trimmed V and J ends, which lost 0 bases and 1 base, there was a span of 7 bases.

The table lists this clonotype with many counts. CDR3 bases: TGCAGTGCTAGAGTACCGGGGGAAGGCGAGCAGTACTTC. Protein sequence: CSARVPGEGEQYF. V usage is TRBV20-1 and J usage is TRBJ2-7, with D possibly matching TRBD2 (6 bases). Trimming took 1 base from V and 6 from J, leaving 13 bases between them. This CDR3 is built from 13 residues. Germline values: CDR1 DFQATT, CDR2 SNEGSKA (reference sequence).

Ten or more counts support this clonotype. The chain links TRBV5-6 to TRBJ2-1; D remains ambiguous. This CDR3 comprises 17 residues. Between the trimmed V and J ends, which lost 2 bases and 1 base, there was a span of 16 bases. Germline lookup yields CDR1 SGHDT and CDR2 YYEEEE. Here the CDR3 DNA reads TGTGCCAGCAGCTTCCTAAAAGACACCAAATCCTACAATGAGCAGTTCTTC. Translated: CASSFLKDTKSYNEQFF.

In this sample, this clonotype turned up many times. The rearrangement links TRBV24-1 to TRBJ2-1; TRBD1 matches at 7 bases. The CDR3 spans 13 residues. Germline trimming cut 4 bases from V and 6 bases from J; bases unmatched to any gene: 2. The germline gives CDR1 KGHDR, CDR2 SFDVKD. CDR3 residues: CATSEPGGNEQFF. The DNA for the CDR3 is TGTGCCACCAGTGAGCCAGGGGGCAATGAGCAGTTCTTC.

This clonotype came up many times. J is TRBJ1-5 and V is TRBV3-1; no reliable D call. This CDR3 region has 14 residues. Trimming took 0 bases from V and 7 from J, leaving 10 bases between them. Germline values: CDR1 LGHDT, CDR2 YNNKEL (reference sequence). CDR3 protein: CASSQDSSAQPQHF. The CDR3 DNA follows: TGTGCCAGCAGCCAAGATTCGTCGGCGCAGCCCCAGCATTTT.

The J gene is TRBJ2-1, the V gene TRBV11-2; TRBD2 matches 8 bases. V was pared by 5 bases and J by 4 bases, with 7 bases of the junction left unmatched. Per germline, CDR1 SGHAT and CDR2 FQNNGV. The CDR3 is 15 amino acids. The DNA of the CDR3 is TGTGCCAGCAGCCGAGCGGGGGACTTATACAATGAGCAGTTCTTC. Amino acid sequence: CASSRAGDLYNEQFF. Filled out from reference TRBV11-2 and TRBJ2-1, the complete variable domain reads EAGVAQSPRYKIIEKRQSVAFWCNPISGHATLYWYQQILGQGPKLLIQFQNNGVVDDSQLPKDRFSAERLKGVDSTLKIQPAKLEDSAVYLCASSRAGDLYNEQFFGPGTRLTVL.

In this sample, this clonotype turned up many times. This rearrangement joins TRBV19 to TRBJ2-1, with D perhaps matching TRBD1 or TRBD2 (5 bases each). The CDR3 spans 14 residues. V lost 5 bases, J lost 4 bases, and 12 bases lay in between. CDR1 and CDR2 (germline): LNHDA, SQIVND (reference sequence). CDR3 residues: CASSGGRAYNEQFF. CDR3 in DNA: TGTGCCAGTAGTGGGGGTAGGGCATACAATGAGCAGTTCTTC. Supplemented by reference TRBV19 and TRBJ2-1, the full variable domain reads DGGITQSPKYLFRKEGQNVTLSCEQNLNHDAMYWYRQDPGQGLRLIYYSQIVNDFQKGDIAEGYSVSREKKESFPLTVTSAQKNPTAFYLCASSGGRAYNEQFFGPGTRLTVL.

This clonotype was seen at least ten times. The CDR3 sequence: CASRGTYQETQYF. The CDR3 nucleotides read TGTGCCAGCAGAGGGACATATCAAGAGACCCAGTACTTC. V is TRBV28 and J is TRBJ2-5; D might be TRBD1 (6 bases). CDR1 and CDR2 (germline): MDHEN, SYDVKM. This CDR3 spans 13 amino acids. V was shortened by 6 bases and J by 2 bases, with 10 bases between the two germline ends.

This clonotype was seen only a few times. The CDR3 coding sequence is TGTGCCACCCGACATGAACTTTCCGGAAACACCATATATTTT. Translation: CATRHELSGNTIYF. The chain is built from TRBV10-3 and TRBJ1-3; no firm D call. Germline assignment: CDR1 ENHRY and CDR2 SYGVKD. Trimming took off 10 bases at V and 4 bases at J, with 17 bases between the two ends. The CDR3 consists of 14 residues.

This clonotype was recorded at least ten times. The rearrangement links TRBV6-2 or TRBV6-3 to TRBJ1-2; possibly TRBD1 for D (5 bases). The CDR3 is 15 amino acids. The ends were cut back, 0 bases at V and 6 bases at J, with 14 bases in the middle. Germline CDR1 is MNHEY and CDR2 is SVGEGT. CDR3 amino acids: CASSYSGTSENGYTF. The CDR3 DNA reads as TGTGCCAGCAGTTACTCGGGGACCTCTGAGAATGGCTACACCTTC.

This clonotype was counted at least ten times. The gene calls are TRBV20-1 and TRBJ2-2, with 11 nucleotides matching TRBD2. This CDR3 is 16 amino acids long. Losses at the gene ends were 4 bases for V and 6 bases for J; bases not matched to a gene: 10. CDR1 is DFQATT and CDR2 is SNEGSKA in the germline V gene (reference sequence). The CDR3 nucleotides read TGCAGTGCTACTCGAATGACTAGCGGGGTTTCCGGGGAGCTGTTTTTT. This gives the protein CSATRMTSGVSGELFF.

This clonotype was observed many times. The chain links TRBV10-2 to TRBJ1-5; no firm D call. Germline V lookup: CDR1 WSHSY, CDR2 SAAADI. Trimming removed 2 bases from V and 7 bases from J, with 12 bases in between. CDR3 length: 14 residues. CDR3 residues: CASSETPLGQPQHF. The DNA for the CDR3 is TGCGCCAGCAGTGAGACCCCGTTGGGGCAGCCCCAGCATTTT.

This clonotype has a count of ten or more. The V call is TRBV7-9, the J call TRBJ1-2, with 8 bases that match TRBD1. The length of the CDR3 is 17 residues. The J segment lost 4 bases and the V segment lost 0 bases, leaving 10 bases of the junction unmatched. The germline V gene has CDR1 SEHNR and CDR2 FQNEAQ (reference sequence). The CDR3 nucleotides are TGTGCCAGCAGCTTAGCGGACAGGGTGCCGGGAGGCTATGGCTACACCTTC. This encodes CASSLADRVPGGYGYTF.

Details on this clonotype: A much larger clone lies one base from this, so it may be a read error. The conserved phenylalanine or tryptophan normally closing the CDR3 is absent here, so this likely arose from a read error. The V and J genes are TRBV20-1 and TRBJ2-2, with TRBD2 as a possible D gene (6 bases). CDR1 and CDR2 from the germline V gene are DFQATT and SNEGSKA (reference sequence). The CDR3 length is 12 residues. Trimming took 3 bases from V and 8 from J, leaving 10 bases between them. Here the CDR3 DNA reads TGCAGTGCTAGCAGGGAGGCTGGGGAGCTGTTTTGT. Residues: CSASREAGELFC.

In its sample, this clonotype was seen many times. This rearrangement joins TRBV20-1 to TRBJ2-2; the match to TRBD2 covers 12 bases. Unmatched junction bases numbered 2, after V lost 0 bases and J lost 0 bases. Per germline, CDR1 DFQATT and CDR2 SNEGSKA (reference sequence). This CDR3 is built from 17 residues. Here the CDR3 DNA reads TGCAGTGCTAGAGATCTAGCGGGGGGGACGAACACCGGGGAGCTGTTTTTT. Its protein product is CSARDLAGGTNTGELFF.

This clonotype was observed many times. This chain connects TRBV28 to TRBJ1-2, with D tentatively TRBD1 (5 bases). V was shortened by 3 bases and J by 4 bases, with 18 bases between the two germline ends. CDR3 length equals 16 residues. Germline loops: CDR1 MDHEN, CDR2 SYDVKM. As DNA, the CDR3 is TGTGCCAGCAGTTTTACAGCACAGGCGGAAGGCTATGGCTACACCTTC. Protein sequence: CASSFTAQAEGYGYTF.

This clonotype was seen ten or more times. The V and J genes are TRBV15 and TRBJ2-1; 8 nucleotides match TRBD1. Germline values: CDR1 LNHNV, CDR2 YYDKDF (reference sequence). J was trimmed by 2 bases and V by 5 bases; bases with no gene match: 5. CDR3 length equals 15 residues. As DNA, the CDR3 is TGTGCCACCAGCGCAAGACAGGGGACCTACAATGAGCAGTTCTTC. Translated, it gives CATSARQGTYNEQFF.

This clonotype was observed at least ten times. This chain connects TRBV6-2 or TRBV6-3 to TRBJ1-4, with D unclear. This CDR3 spans 16 amino acids. V lost 5 bases and J lost 3, with 16 bases in between. The germline V gene encodes CDR1 MNHEY and CDR2 SVGEGT. The CDR3 protein is CASSEIVPGSNEKLFF. Written as DNA, the CDR3 is TGTGCCAGCAGTGAAATTGTGCCGGGGTCTAATGAAAAACTGTTTTTT.

This clonotype appeared many times. The V call is TRBV28, the J call TRBJ2-7; 8 bases align to TRBD2. This CDR3 spans 15 amino acids. Trimming removed 7 bases from V and 1 base from J; junction bases left unmatched: 9. Germline values: CDR1 MDHEN, CDR2 SYDVKM. This CDR3 is CASNPSGGGSYEQYF. The CDR3 region has the DNA TGTGCCAGCAACCCTTCCGGCGGGGGGTCCTACGAGCAGTACTTC. Using reference TRBV28 and TRBJ2-7 for the parts outside the CDR3, the full variable domain is DVKVTQSSRYLVKRTGEKVFLECVQDMDHENMFWYRQDPGLGLRLIYFSYDVKMKEKGDIPEGYSVSREKKERFSLILESASTNQTSMYLCASNPSGGGSYEQYFGPGTRLTVT.